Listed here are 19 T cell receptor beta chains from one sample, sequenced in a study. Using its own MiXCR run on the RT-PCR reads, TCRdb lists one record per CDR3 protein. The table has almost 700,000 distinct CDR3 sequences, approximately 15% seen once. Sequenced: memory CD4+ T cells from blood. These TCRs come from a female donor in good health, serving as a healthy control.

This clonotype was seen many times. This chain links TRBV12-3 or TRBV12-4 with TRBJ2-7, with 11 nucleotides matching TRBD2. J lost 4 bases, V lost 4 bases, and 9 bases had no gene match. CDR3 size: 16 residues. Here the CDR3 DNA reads TGTGCCAGCAGTTCCCAGACTAGCGGGAAATTGTACGAGCAGTACTTC. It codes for CASSSQTSGKLYEQYF.

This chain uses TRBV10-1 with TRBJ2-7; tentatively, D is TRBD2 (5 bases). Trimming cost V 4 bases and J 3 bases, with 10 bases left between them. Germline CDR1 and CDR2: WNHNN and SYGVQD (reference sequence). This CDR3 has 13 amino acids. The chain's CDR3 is CASSGGSLYEQYF. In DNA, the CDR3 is TGCGCCAGCAGTGGAGGGAGCCTCTACGAGCAGTACTTC.

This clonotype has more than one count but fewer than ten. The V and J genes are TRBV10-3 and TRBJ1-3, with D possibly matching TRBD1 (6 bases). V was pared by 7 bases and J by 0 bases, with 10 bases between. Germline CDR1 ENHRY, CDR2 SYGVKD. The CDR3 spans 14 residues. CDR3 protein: CAINQDSSGNTIYF. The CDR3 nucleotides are TGTGCCATCAACCAGGACAGCTCTGGAAACACCATATATTTT.

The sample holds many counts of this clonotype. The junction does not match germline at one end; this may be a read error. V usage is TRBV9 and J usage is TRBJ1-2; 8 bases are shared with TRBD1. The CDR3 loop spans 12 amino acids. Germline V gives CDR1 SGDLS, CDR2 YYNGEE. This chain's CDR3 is CASSVTGRQGLF. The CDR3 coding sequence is TGTGCCAGCAGCGTTACCGGTAGACAGGGGCTCTTC.

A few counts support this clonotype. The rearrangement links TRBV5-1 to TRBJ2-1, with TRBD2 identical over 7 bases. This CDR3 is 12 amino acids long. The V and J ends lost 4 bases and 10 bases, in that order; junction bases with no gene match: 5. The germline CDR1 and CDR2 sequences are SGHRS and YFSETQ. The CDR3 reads CASSPQAGEQFF. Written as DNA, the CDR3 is TGCGCCAGCAGCCCACAAGCGGGAGAGCAGTTCTTC.

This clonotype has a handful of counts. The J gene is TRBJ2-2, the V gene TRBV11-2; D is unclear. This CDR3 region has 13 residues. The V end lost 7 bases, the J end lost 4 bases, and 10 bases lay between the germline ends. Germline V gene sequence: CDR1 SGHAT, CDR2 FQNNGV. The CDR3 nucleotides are TGTGCCAGCACCCATAAAATCACCGGGGAGCTGTTTTTT. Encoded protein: CASTHKITGELFF.

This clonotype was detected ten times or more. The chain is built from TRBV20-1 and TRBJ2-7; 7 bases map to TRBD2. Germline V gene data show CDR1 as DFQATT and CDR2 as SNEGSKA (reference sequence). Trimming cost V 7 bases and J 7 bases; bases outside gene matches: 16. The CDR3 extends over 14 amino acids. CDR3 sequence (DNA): TGCAGTGGCTGGGAGGGAGGAAAGATTGGGGAGCAGTACTTC. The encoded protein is CSGWEGGKIGEQYF.

The CDR3 coding sequence is TGTGCCAGCAGCCCAAGACTTCAGGGCCACGAGCAGTACTTC. It specifies CASSPRLQGHEQYF. The chain joins TRBV7-6 to TRBJ2-7; TRBD1 might be the D (5 bases). This CDR3 has 14 amino acids. V was cut by 5 bases and J by 5 bases, with 16 bases left in between. CDR1 and CDR2 from the germline V gene are SGHVS and FNYEAQ.

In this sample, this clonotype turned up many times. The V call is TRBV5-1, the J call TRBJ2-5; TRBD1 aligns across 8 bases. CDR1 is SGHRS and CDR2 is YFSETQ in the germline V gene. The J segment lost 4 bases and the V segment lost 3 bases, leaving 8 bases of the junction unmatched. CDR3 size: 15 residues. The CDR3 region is CASSSNTGGGETQYF. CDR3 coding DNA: TGCGCCAGCAGCTCGAACACAGGGGGTGGAGAGACCCAGTACTTC.

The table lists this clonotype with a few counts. Written as DNA, the CDR3 is TGTGCCAGCAGAGCCGGGACTAGCGGAATTATCTACAATGAGCAGTTCTTC. Translated, it gives CASRAGTSGIIYNEQFF. The chain has TRBV6-6 and TRBJ2-1, with 11 nucleotides matching TRBD2. V was clipped by 6 bases and J by 3 bases; unmatched bases: 10. This CDR3 has 17 residues. The germline V gene has CDR1 MNHNY and CDR2 SVGAGI (reference sequence).

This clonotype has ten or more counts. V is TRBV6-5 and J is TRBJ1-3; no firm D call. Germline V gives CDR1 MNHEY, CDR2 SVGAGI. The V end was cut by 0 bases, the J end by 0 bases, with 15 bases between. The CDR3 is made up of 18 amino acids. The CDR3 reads CASSYSEGIPTSGNTIYF. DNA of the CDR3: TGTGCCAGCAGTTACTCGGAGGGAATCCCCACCTCTGGAAACACCATATATTTT.

Written as DNA, the CDR3 is TGCAGTGCTAGGGAAGACAGCTACCAAGAGACCCAGTACTTC. Residues: CSAREDSYQETQYF. This chain links TRBV20-1 with TRBJ2-5; possibly TRBD1 for D (5 bases). The ends were cut back, 3 bases at V and 0 bases at J, with 11 bases in the middle. CDR1 is DFQATT and CDR2 is SNEGSKA in the germline V gene (reference sequence). CDR3 size: 14 residues.

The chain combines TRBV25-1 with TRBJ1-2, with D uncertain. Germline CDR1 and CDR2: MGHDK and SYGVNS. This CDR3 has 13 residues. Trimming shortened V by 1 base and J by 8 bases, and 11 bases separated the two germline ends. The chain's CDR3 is CASSEFQNGGYTF. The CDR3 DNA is TGTGCCAGCAGTGAATTTCAGAACGGAGGCTACACCTTC.

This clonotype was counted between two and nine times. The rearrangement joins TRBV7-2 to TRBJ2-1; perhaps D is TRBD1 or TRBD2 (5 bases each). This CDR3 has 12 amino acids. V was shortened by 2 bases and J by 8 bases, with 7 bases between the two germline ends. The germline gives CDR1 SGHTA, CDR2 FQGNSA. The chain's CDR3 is CASSLPGHEQFF. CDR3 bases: TGTGCCAGCAGCTTACCGGGACATGAGCAGTTCTTC.

CDR3 loop: CASRAMGEQFF. The CDR3 bases are TGCGCCAGTAGGGCCATGGGGGAGCAGTTCTTC. V usage is TRBV5-1 and J usage is TRBJ2-1, with D hard to call. Trimming took 8 bases from V and 10 from J, leaving 13 bases between them. CDR3 size: 11 residues. In germline, CDR1 is SGHRS, CDR2 YFSETQ.

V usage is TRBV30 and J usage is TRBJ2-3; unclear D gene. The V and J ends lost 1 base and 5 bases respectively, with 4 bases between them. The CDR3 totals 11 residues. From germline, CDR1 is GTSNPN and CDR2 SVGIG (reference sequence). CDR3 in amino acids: CAWSGGDTQYF. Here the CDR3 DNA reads TGTGCCTGGAGTGGTGGAGATACGCAGTATTTT. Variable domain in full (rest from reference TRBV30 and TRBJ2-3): SQTIHQWPATLVQPVGSPLSLECTVEGTSNPNLYWYRQAAGRGLQLLFYSVGIGQISSEVPQNLSASRPQDRQFILSSKKLLLSDSGFYLCAWSGGDTQYFGPGTRLTVL.

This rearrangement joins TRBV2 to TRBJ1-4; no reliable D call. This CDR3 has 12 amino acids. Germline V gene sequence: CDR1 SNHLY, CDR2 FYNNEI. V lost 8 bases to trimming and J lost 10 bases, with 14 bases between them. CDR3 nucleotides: TGTGCCAGCCAATCCCAGGACGCAAAACTGTTTTTT. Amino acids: CASQSQDAKLFF. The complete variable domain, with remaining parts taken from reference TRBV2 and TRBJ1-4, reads EPEVTQTPSHQVTQMGQEVILRCVPISNHLYFYWYRQILGQKVEFLVSFYNNEISEKSEIFDDQFSVERPDGSNFTLKIRSTKLEDSAMYFCASQSQDAKLFFGSGTQLSVL.

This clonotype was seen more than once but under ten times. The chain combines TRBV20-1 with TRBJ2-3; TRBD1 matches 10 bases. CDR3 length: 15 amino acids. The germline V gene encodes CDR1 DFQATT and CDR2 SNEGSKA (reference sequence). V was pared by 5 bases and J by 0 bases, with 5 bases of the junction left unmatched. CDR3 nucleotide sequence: TGCAGTGCTGAGACAGGGGGCTCTAGCACAGATACGCAGTATTTT. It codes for CSAETGGSSTDTQYF.

This CDR3 reads CASSLKGALSYNEQFF. The CDR3, as DNA: TGTGCCAGCAGTTTAAAAGGTGCCCTCTCCTACAATGAGCAGTTCTTC. The V gene is TRBV27, the J gene TRBJ2-1, with D unresolved. V was shortened by 2 bases and J by 0 bases, with 11 bases between the two germline ends. CDR1 and CDR2 from the germline V gene are MNHEY and SMNVEV (reference sequence). This CDR3 is 16 amino acids long.